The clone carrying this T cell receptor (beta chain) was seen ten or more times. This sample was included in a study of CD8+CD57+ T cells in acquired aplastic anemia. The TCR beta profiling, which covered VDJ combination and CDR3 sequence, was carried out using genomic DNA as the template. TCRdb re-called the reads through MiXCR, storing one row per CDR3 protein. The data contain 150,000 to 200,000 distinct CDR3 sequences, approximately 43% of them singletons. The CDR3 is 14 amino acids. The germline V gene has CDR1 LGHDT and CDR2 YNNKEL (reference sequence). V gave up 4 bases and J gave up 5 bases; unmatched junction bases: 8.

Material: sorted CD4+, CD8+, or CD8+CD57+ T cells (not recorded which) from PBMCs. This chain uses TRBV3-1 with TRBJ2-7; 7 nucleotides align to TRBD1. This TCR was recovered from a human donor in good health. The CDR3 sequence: CASSPTDRVDEQYF. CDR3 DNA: TGTGCCAGCAGCCCTACCGACAGGGTCGACGAGCAGTACTTC.